These T cell receptor beta chains were read from a single sample in a study of T cells in Graves' hyperthyroidism and ophthalmopathy. Each CDR3 protein gets one entry after TCRdb re-called the multiplex PCR reads with MiXCR. The sample records under 800,000 distinct CDR3 sequences, 13% to 15% being singletons. The sample consisted of blood. The source is a woman aged 18 to 35 with Graves' hyperthyroidism. The CDR3 runs from the conserved cysteine through the conserved F or W. Fields, in order: clone size, J gene, CDR3 length, V gene, D gene, CDR3 DNA, CDR3 protein. A D gene is named only where the DNA matches it firmly. Rows may omit the clone size; those that give it use once, few, many or a size class.

size: .; J: TRBJ2-1; length: 11; V: TRBV20-1; D: TRBD2; DNA: TGCACTGGGGCGGGAGGATATGAGCAGTTCTTC; CDR3: CTGAGGYEQFF
size: many; J: TRBJ1-1; length: 17; V: TRBV19; D: .; DNA: TGTGCCAGTAGTATAGATGGAGCGGGACGGCGGAACACTGAAGCTTTCTTT; CDR3: CASSIDGAGRRNTEAFF
size: many; J: TRBJ2-7; length: 13; V: TRBV28; D: TRBD1; DNA: TGTGCCAGAGTACAGGGGGTAAAGGACGAGCAGTACTTC; CDR3: CARVQGVKDEQYF
size: many; J: TRBJ2-1; length: 18; V: TRBV7-2; D: TRBD2; DNA: TGTGCCAGCAGCTTAGCGCGTCTAGCGGTAAACTTCTACAATGAGCAGTTCTTC; CDR3: CASSLARLAVNFYNEQFF
size: .; J: TRBJ2-5; length: 12; V: TRBV29-1; D: .; DNA: TGCAGCGTTACAAGCGGGCAAGAGACCCAGTACTTC; CDR3: CSVTSGQETQYF
size: many; J: TRBJ2-7; length: 14; V: TRBV20-1; D: TRBD2; DNA: TGCAGTGCCCCTACGGGACTAGTTATCCACGAGCAGTACTTC; CDR3: CSAPTGLVIHEQYF
size: few; J: TRBJ2-7; length: 14; V: TRBV13; D: TRBD1; DNA: TGTGCCAGCAGCTTAGGACAGGGGGCGTTCGAGCAGTACTTC; CDR3: CASSLGQGAFEQYF
size: many; J: TRBJ1-5; length: 17; V: TRBV11-2; D: .; DNA: TGTGCCAGCAGCTTAGGACGAGGTCTAACCCAGGTTCAGCCCCAGCATTTT; CDR3: CASSLGRGLTQVQPQHF
size: many; J: TRBJ2-2; length: 16; V: TRBV11-2; D: .; DNA: TGTGCCAGCAGCTTAGTTTACGGGAGCGGAGGCGGGGAGCTGTTTTTT; CDR3: CASSLVYGSGGGELFF
size: many; J: TRBJ2-1; length: 16; V: TRBV11-2; D: .; DNA: TGTGCCAGCAGCTTAGGAGGCGGAGACGAGTACAATGAGCAGTTCTTC; CDR3: CASSLGGGDEYNEQFF
size: few; J: TRBJ2-7; length: 15; V: TRBV13; D: TRBD2; DNA: TGTGCCAGCAGCCATTGGACTAGCGGGAGCCACGAGCAGTACTTC; CDR3: CASSHWTSGSHEQYF
size: once; J: TRBJ2-7; length: 16; V: TRBV7-8; D: .; DNA: TGCGCCAGCAGCCAATGGTTGGTGGGGGCCTCCTACGAGCAGTACTTC; CDR3: CASSQWLVGASYEQYF
size: .; J: TRBJ2-2; length: 15; V: TRBV12-3/TRBV12-4; D: TRBD2; DNA: TGTGCCAGCACTCCCGGACTAGGGGCAACCGGGGAGCTGTTTTTT; CDR3: CASTPGLGATGELFF
size: few; J: TRBJ2-2; length: 12; V: TRBV6-1; D: TRBD1; DNA: TGTGGCAGCAGTGCCAGGGGGCGAGAGCTGTTTTTT; CDR3: CGSSARGRELFF
size: .; J: TRBJ1-2; length: 13; V: TRBV19; D: .; DNA: TGTGCCAGTAACGCAGGCTATAACTATGGCTACACCTTC; CDR3: CASNAGYNYGYTF
size: .; J: TRBJ2-2; length: 16; V: TRBV7-9; D: TRBD2; DNA: TGTGCCAGCAGCCTAGTAGCGGGATTGAACACCGGGGAGCTGTTTTTT; CDR3: CASSLVAGLNTGELFF
size: few; J: TRBJ2-5; length: 14; V: TRBV28; D: .; DNA: TGTGCCAGCAGTTTAAGTGAAGGTTGGGAGACCCAGTACTTC; CDR3: CASSLSEGWETQYF
size: .; J: TRBJ2-5; length: 14; V: TRBV6-1; D: TRBD2; DNA: TGTGCCAGCAGGCTAGCGGGGCGCCAAGAGACCCAGTACTTC; CDR3: CASRLAGRQETQYF
size: .; J: TRBJ2-1; length: 17; V: TRBV4-2; D: TRBD2; DNA: TGTGCCAGCAGCCAGGACACGAGGCTAGCGGGTGGTAATGAGCAGTTCTTC; CDR3: CASSQDTRLAGGNEQFF
size: .; J: TRBJ2-7; length: 15; V: TRBV13; D: TRBD2; DNA: TGTGCCAGCAGCTCTAGACTAGCGGGAAGGTACGAGCAGTACTTC; CDR3: CASSSRLAGRYEQYF
size: many; J: TRBJ1-5; length: 15; V: TRBV20-1; D: .; DNA: TGCAGTGCTACCTCGACAGTACATAGCAATCAGCCCCAGCATTTT; CDR3: CSATSTVHSNQPQHF
size: many; J: TRBJ2-7; length: 16; V: TRBV28; D: .; DNA: TGTGCCAGCAGTTCCCTCGGGGAGCGGACCTCCTACGAGCAGTACTTC; CDR3: CASSSLGERTSYEQYF
size: .; J: TRBJ2-5; length: 15; V: TRBV25-1; D: .; DNA: TGTGCCAGCCAAAGGGGAACAGGGAGTAGGGAGACCCAGTACTTC; CDR3: CASQRGTGSRETQYF
size: once; J: TRBJ1-2; length: 13; V: TRBV29-1; D: .; DNA: TGCAGCGTCGTCGTAGTGTCTGACTATGGCTACACCTTC; CDR3: CSVVVVSDYGYTF
size: .; J: TRBJ2-7; length: 17; V: TRBV20-1; D: TRBD2; DNA: TGCAGTGCTAGAGCACCCACAGGACTAGCGGGAGAGGGCGAGCAGTACTTC; CDR3: CSARAPTGLAGEGEQYF
size: .; J: TRBJ2-1; length: 16; V: TRBV18; D: TRBD1; DNA: TGTGCCAGCCCACCACCAGGACAGGGGCGCGGCAATGAGCAGTTCTTC; CDR3: CASPPPGQGRGNEQFF
size: many; J: TRBJ2-7; length: 12; V: TRBV7-9; D: .; DNA: TGTGCCAGCAGCTCAGATGTTTACGAGCAGTACTTC; CDR3: CASSSDVYEQYF
size: few; J: TRBJ2-1; length: 17; V: TRBV28; D: TRBD2; DNA: TGTGCCAGCAGTTTTGGGACTAGCGGGAGCCTTTACAATGAGCAGTTCTTC; CDR3: CASSFGTSGSLYNEQFF
size: .; J: TRBJ2-7; length: 13; V: TRBV9; D: .; DNA: TGTGCCAGCGCCTCGGGGTCCACTTACGAGCAGTACTTC; CDR3: CASASGSTYEQYF
size: .; J: TRBJ2-1; length: 15; V: TRBV20-1; D: .; DNA: TGCAGTGCCATCGTATCACGGACCATCTACAATGAGCAGTTCTTC; CDR3: CSAIVSRTIYNEQFF
size: .; J: TRBJ2-7; length: 13; V: TRBV15; D: .; DNA: TGTGCCACCAGCAGTCTGGACCGTTACGAGCAGTACTTC; CDR3: CATSSLDRYEQYF
size: many; J: TRBJ2-7; length: 13; V: TRBV20-1; D: .; DNA: TGCAGTGCTAGAGTTGTGTCGGTAGGCGAGCAGTACTTC; CDR3: CSARVVSVGEQYF
size: many; J: TRBJ1-1; length: 15; V: TRBV27; D: .; DNA: TGTGCCAGCAGTATGACCGGGATTATGAACACTGAAGCTTTCTTT; CDR3: CASSMTGIMNTEAFF
size: few; J: TRBJ2-6; length: 14; V: TRBV5-1; D: .; DNA: TGCGCCAGCATCATAGTCCCTGGGGCCAACGTCCTGACTTTC; CDR3: CASIIVPGANVLTF
size: many; J: TRBJ1-3; length: 13; V: TRBV20-1; D: TRBD1; DNA: TGCAGTGCTGGGACAGGAGGAGCAAGCACCATATATTTT; CDR3: CSAGTGGASTIYF
size: many; J: TRBJ2-5; length: 15; V: TRBV11-2; D: .; DNA: TGTGCCAGCAGCTTCTCGACAGCTGGCCAAGAGACCCAGTACTTC; CDR3: CASSFSTAGQETQYF
size: many; J: TRBJ1-5; length: 15; V: TRBV6-1; D: TRBD1; DNA: TGTGCCAGCAGTGGGGGACAGCCAGGCAATCAGCCCCAGCATTTT; CDR3: CASSGGQPGNQPQHF
size: few; J: TRBJ2-7; length: 14; V: TRBV6-1; D: .; DNA: TGTGCCACAGGAGGAGGGGGCGCGATAATCGATCAGTACTTC; CDR3: CATGGGGAIIDQYF
size: .; J: TRBJ1-6; length: 15; V: TRBV5-6; D: TRBD1; DNA: TGTGCCAGCAGCTTCAGGGGGGTTTATAATTCACCCCTCCACTTT; CDR3: CASSFRGVYNSPLHF
size: .; J: TRBJ1-1; length: 15; V: TRBV5-6; D: .; DNA: TGTGCCAGCAGTCTTCTTTCCTTGGGAGGGGGTGAAGCTTTCTTT; CDR3: CASSLLSLGGGEAFF
size: many; J: TRBJ2-1; length: 13; V: TRBV7-9; D: .; DNA: TGTGCCAGCAGCTCCAGACAGTACAATGAGCAGTTCTTC; CDR3: CASSSRQYNEQFF
size: .; J: TRBJ1-5; length: 15; V: TRBV20-1; D: .; DNA: TGCAGTGCTAGAGATTCCACAGGGTTCAATCAGCCCCAGCGTTTT; CDR3: CSARDSTGFNQPQRF
size: many; J: TRBJ1-1; length: 15; V: TRBV20-1; D: .; DNA: TGCAGTGCTAGAGATCTACGGGATTGGAACACTGAAGCTTTCTTT; CDR3: CSARDLRDWNTEAFF
size: few; J: TRBJ2-2; length: 16; V: TRBV7-2; D: TRBD2; DNA: TGTGCCAGCAGCTTATCTAGCGGGAAAAACACCGGGGAGCTGTTTTTT; CDR3: CASSLSSGKNTGELFF
size: .; J: TRBJ2-3; length: 17; V: TRBV29-1; D: TRBD2; DNA: TGCAGCGTTAAAAAACTAGCGGGAGGGCCAAACACAGATACGCAGTATTTT; CDR3: CSVKKLAGGPNTDTQYF
size: many; J: TRBJ2-1; length: 14; V: TRBV2; D: .; DNA: TGTGCCAGCAGCCGATATGGTGGACACAATGAGCAGTTCTTC; CDR3: CASSRYGGHNEQFF
size: many; J: TRBJ2-7; length: 15; V: TRBV20-1; D: .; DNA: TGCAGTGCTAGATTGTTAGGGACGCTCTCCTACGAGCAGTACTTC; CDR3: CSARLLGTLSYEQYF
size: .; J: TRBJ2-7; length: 16; V: TRBV6-5; D: TRBD2; DNA: TGTGCCAGCAGTTACTCCGTAGCGGGACCGGCCTACGAGCAGTACTTC; CDR3: CASSYSVAGPAYEQYF
size: few; J: TRBJ1-5; length: 18; V: TRBV19; D: TRBD1; DNA: TGTGCCAGTAGTAGCACCCGACTCACAGGGGGGCGATCACAGCCCCAGCATTTT; CDR3: CASSSTRLTGGRSQPQHF